Following are 30 T cell receptor beta chains from one sample sequenced in a study of blood T cell repertoires in COVID-19. Sequencing used immunoSEQ multiplex PCR; TCRdb keeps in-frame clones, though not all of them. This table holds roughly 30,000 clones, about 84% found once. Material: peripheral blood. The receptors here all came from a woman of 80 years or more with acute or convalescent COVID-19.

V usage is TRBV6-2 or TRBV6-3 and J usage is TRBJ2-3, with D possibly matching TRBD2 (5 bases). Trimming took 2 bases from V and 10 from J, leaving 13 bases between them. CDR3 length: 13 amino acids. Germline CDR1 is MNHEY and CDR2 is SVGEGT. DNA for the CDR3: TGTGCCAGCAGTTACGGCGGACTGCCGGCGCAGTATTTT. It yields the protein CASSYGGLPAQYF.

CDR3 sequence reads: CASSPDRVEQYF. CDR3 DNA: TGTGCCAGCAGCCCCGACAGGGTCGAGCAGTACTTC. J is TRBJ2-7 and V is TRBV7-9; TRBD1 aligns across 7 bases. The CDR3 runs 12 residues. Germline CDR1 and CDR2: SEHNR and FQNEAQ (reference sequence). V was clipped by 5 bases and J by 6 bases; unmatched bases: 4.

Here the CDR3 DNA reads TGTGCCAGCAGTGACGACAGGCATCAGCCCCAGCATTTT. Translated: CASSDDRHQPQHF. This chain uses TRBV6-6 with TRBJ1-5, with D perhaps matching TRBD1 (6 bases). There are 13 residues in the CDR3. The germline V gene encodes CDR1 MNHNY and CDR2 SVGAGI (reference sequence). V lost 5 bases and J 5 bases, leaving 10 bases between the germline ends.

CDR3 coding DNA: TGTGCCAGCAGTGCACGACAGGGGGCTGGGGCCAACGTCCTGACTTTC. Translated, it gives CASSARQGAGANVLTF. The genes are TRBV6-1 and TRBJ2-6, with 9 bases fitting TRBD1. CDR1 and CDR2 from the germline V gene are MNHNS and SASEGT. V trimming: 4 bases; J trimming: 2 bases; junction bases outside the gene matches: 3. This CDR3 spans 16 amino acids.

This clone was seen a few times. V usage is TRBV6-5 and J usage is TRBJ2-2; 9 bases are shared with TRBD1. In germline, CDR1 is MNHEY, CDR2 SVGAGI. With V trimmed by 8 bases and J by 7 bases, 5 bases remained unmatched. The CDR3 is 13 amino acids. This CDR3 is CASGQGRGGELFF. CDR3 coding DNA: TGTGCCAGCGGACAGGGGCGTGGCGGGGAGCTGTTTTTT.

This clone turned up a few times. The rearrangement links TRBV7-7 to TRBJ2-7; 9 positions agree with TRBD2. The ends lost 1 base at V and 5 bases at J; junction bases unmatched: 9. The CDR3 has 16 amino acids. Germline V gene sequence: CDR1 SSHAT, CDR2 FNYEAQ (reference sequence). The CDR3 protein is CASSLGVAGGGDEQYF. CDR3 coding DNA: TGTGCCAGCAGCTTAGGTGTTGCGGGAGGGGGCGACGAGCAGTACTTC. The full variable domain, rest sourced from reference TRBV7-7 and TRBJ2-7, is GAGVSQSPRYKVTKRGQDVTLRCDPISSHATLYWYQQALGQGPEFLTYFNYEAQPDKSGLPSDRFSAERPEGSISTLTIQRTEQRDSAMYRCASSLGVAGGGDEQYFGPGTRLTVT.

The chain employs TRBV10-3 and TRBJ1-6, with TRBD1 matching 7 bases. The CDR3 has 13 amino acids. Germline loops: CDR1 ENHRY, CDR2 SYGVKD. After removal of 3 bases from V and 8 bases from J, the junction contained 1 base not matched to a gene. CDR3 sequence (DNA): TGTGCCATCAGTGACAGGGGGGATTCACCCCTCCACTTT. This sequence encodes CAISDRGDSPLHF.

The chain recombines TRBV2 with TRBJ2-1; the D gene is possibly TRBD2 (6 bases). In germline, CDR1 is SNHLY, CDR2 FYNNEI. Trimming left V 10 bases short and J 6 bases short, with 19 bases between. The CDR3 runs to 14 residues. The CDR3 region has the DNA TGTGCCAATTGCCGGGACTCGACCTCCAATGAGCAGTTCTTC. It codes for CANCRDSTSNEQFF.

This rearrangement joins TRBV9 to TRBJ2-2; possible D gene TRBD2, 6 bases. The V and J ends lost 3 bases and 7 bases respectively, with 19 bases between them. CDR1 is SGDLS and CDR2 is YYNGEE in the germline V gene. The CDR3 length is 16 residues. The DNA for the CDR3 is TGTGCCAGCAGCGGTACGCCCGGAGGGCGTATCGGGGAGCTGTTTTTT. It translates to CASSGTPGGRIGELFF.

The chain has TRBV11-2 and TRBJ1-4, with a weak D call TRBD1 (5 bases). This CDR3 has 13 amino acids. Germline V gene sequence: CDR1 SGHAT, CDR2 FQNNGV. Trimming shortened V by 8 bases and J by 4 bases, and 11 bases separated the two germline ends. This CDR3 is CASRGGNNEKLFF. The CDR3 coding sequence is TGTGCCAGCCGGGGGGGTAATAATGAAAAACTGTTTTTT.

This sequence joins TRBV12-3 or TRBV12-4 and TRBJ2-5, with D perhaps matching TRBD1 (5 bases). The CDR3 consists of 11 residues. V was clipped by 6 bases and J by 9 bases, with 11 bases between them. This CDR3 reads CASSNRGAQYF. Written as DNA, the CDR3 is TGTGCCAGCAGCAATAGGGGTGCCCAGTACTTC.

The chain employs TRBV7-2 and TRBJ2-3; 7 bases align to TRBD1. V lost 3 bases to trimming and J lost 4 bases; unmatched junction nucleotides: 10. This CDR3 is 16 amino acids long. The germline V gene encodes CDR1 SGHTA and CDR2 FQGNSA. The CDR3 sequence: CASSFGKNRGSDTQYF. The CDR3 nucleotides read TGTGCCAGCAGCTTTGGGAAAAACAGGGGTTCAGATACGCAGTATTTT.

CDR3 DNA sequence: TGCAGCGCCCGAGGGGCAGGGGGGAACACTGAAGCTTTCTTT. Its protein is CSARGAGGNTEAFF. V and J are TRBV29-1 and TRBJ1-1; TRBD1 matches at 7 bases. The length of the CDR3 is 14 residues. Germline V gene data show CDR1 as SQVTM and CDR2 as ANQGSEA. Trimming at V came to 7 bases and at J to 1 base, leaving 9 bases not matched to a gene. Supplemented by reference TRBV29-1 and TRBJ1-1, the full variable domain reads SAVISQKPSRDICQRGTSLTIQCQVDSQVTMMFWYRQQPGQSLTLIATANQGSEATYESGFVIDKFPISRPNLTFSTLTVSNMSPEDSSIYLCSARGAGGNTEAFFGQGTRLTVV.

The chain uses TRBV2 and TRBJ2-3; D perhaps matches TRBD2 (6 bases). In germline, CDR1 is SNHLY, CDR2 FYNNEI. V lost 4 bases and J lost 0, with 11 bases in between. The CDR3 has 15 amino acids. CDR3 amino acids: CASSAGTASTDTQYF. The CDR3 bases are TGTGCCAGCAGTGCCGGGACTGCAAGCACAGATACGCAGTATTTT.

V is TRBV29-1 and J is TRBJ1-2, with D tentatively TRBD1 (6 bases). The CDR3 covers 13 residues. Germline-derived CDR1 and CDR2 are SQVTM and ANQGSEA. V dropped 7 bases and J dropped 7 bases, with 19 bases sitting between them. The chain's CDR3 is CSAEGTSRIGYTF. The CDR3 nucleotides read TGCAGCGCCGAGGGGACATCGCGTATTGGCTACACCTTC.

The chain has TRBV6-6 and TRBJ2-7, with 8 bases lining up with TRBD1. The CDR3 has 15 amino acids. Germline trimming cut 2 bases from V and 7 bases from J; bases unmatched to any gene: 10. The germline V gene has CDR1 MNHNY and CDR2 SVGAGI (reference sequence). CDR3 DNA: TGTGCCAGCAGTTACCCGGGGCAGGGGGCTAAAGAGCAGTACTTC. The encoded protein is CASSYPGQGAKEQYF.

The chain employs TRBV30 and TRBJ1-1, with 11 bases aligning to TRBD1. Germline CDR1 is GTSNPN and CDR2 is SVGIG (reference sequence). Unmatched junction bases numbered 11, after V lost 4 bases and J lost 1 base. This CDR3 region has 17 residues. The CDR3 loop is CAWIHTGTGGKNTEAFF. The CDR3, as DNA: TGTGCCTGGATTCACACAGGGACAGGGGGGAAGAACACTGAAGCTTTCTTT.

The chain joins TRBV6-5 to TRBJ2-5; D not certain. Germline V gene data show CDR1 as MNHEY and CDR2 as SVGAGI. This CDR3 comprises 13 residues. Trimming cost V 0 bases and J 5 bases, with 7 bases left between them. The CDR3 loop reads CASSYSGQETQYF. In nucleotides, the CDR3 is TGTGCCAGCAGTTACTCGGGCCAGGAGACCCAGTACTTC.

The rearrangement joins TRBV7-6 to TRBJ2-4; 16 bases agree with TRBD2. With V trimmed by 5 bases and J by 1 base, 5 bases remained unmatched. The V gene's germline CDR1 is SGHVS and CDR2 FNYEAQ. CDR3 length: 18 amino acids. CDR3 residues: CASSPGLAGGRAKNIQYF. CDR3 sequence (DNA): TGTGCCAGCAGCCCGGGACTAGCGGGAGGGAGGGCCAAAAACATTCAGTACTTC.

V is TRBV10-3 and J is TRBJ2-5; possibly TRBD2 for D (6 bases). The CDR3 consists of 16 residues. Germline CDR1 and CDR2: ENHRY and SYGVKD. V was pared by 10 bases and J by 3 bases, with 24 bases between. The CDR3 here is CATSRGEGGIEETQYF. CDR3 in DNA: TGTGCCACCTCTCGAGGGGAAGGCGGGATCGAAGAGACCCAGTACTTC.

The chain uses TRBV6-2 or TRBV6-3 and TRBJ2-7, with D unresolved. In germline, CDR1 is MNHEY, CDR2 SVGEGT. The CDR3 has 13 amino acids. V was cut by 5 bases and J by 3 bases, with 11 bases left in between. In DNA, the CDR3 is TGTGCCAGCAGTCCGACTCGAAACTACGAGCAGTACTTC. As protein: CASSPTRNYEQYF.

The chain has TRBV19 and TRBJ2-3; D is unresolved. CDR1 and CDR2 (germline): LNHDA, SQIVND (reference sequence). The V gene lost 2 bases and the J gene lost 1 base, with 10 bases spanning the gap. The CDR3 is 15 amino acids. CDR3: CASSIRTTRTDTQYF. DNA for the CDR3: TGTGCCAGTAGTATACGAACTACCCGCACAGATACGCAGTATTTT.

The chain has TRBV18 and TRBJ2-7; 8 bases align to TRBD2. Per germline, CDR1 KGHSH and CDR2 LQKENI. The CDR3 sequence is 14 residues long. J lost 2 bases, V lost 3 bases, and 3 bases had no gene match. The CDR3: CASSPVSGAYEQYF. The CDR3 DNA reads as TGTGCCAGCTCACCCGTTAGCGGGGCCTACGAGCAGTACTTC. Full variable domain (remainder filled in from reference TRBV18 and TRBJ2-7): NAGVMQNPRHLVRRRGQEARLRCSPMKGHSHVYWYRQLPEEGLKFMVYLQKENIIDESGMPKERFSAEFPKEGPSILRIQQVVRGDSAAYFCASSPVSGAYEQYFGPGTRLTVT.

The chain joins TRBV12-3 or TRBV12-4 to TRBJ2-7, with D unresolved. The CDR3 spans 11 residues. Trimming shortened V by 1 base and J by 6 bases, and 4 bases separated the two germline ends. The CDR3 spells CASSLGGEQYF. The CDR3 nucleotides are TGTGCCAGCAGTTTAGGAGGCGAGCAGTACTTC.

This chain links TRBV27 with TRBJ2-1; D is possibly TRBD2 (6 bases). Germline CDR1 and CDR2: MNHEY and SMNVEV (reference sequence). There are 17 residues in the CDR3. V dropped 5 bases and J dropped 5 bases, with 22 bases sitting between them. The CDR3 sequence is CASSLASGTFYNNEQFF. DNA of the CDR3: TGTGCCAGCAGTCTCGCCTCCGGGACTTTCTACAACAATGAGCAGTTCTTC.

The V and J genes are TRBV7-2 and TRBJ1-6, with 9 bases fitting TRBD1. CDR1 is SGHTA, CDR2 FQGNSA, per germline. This CDR3 region has 15 residues. Trimming cost V 1 base and J 10 bases; bases outside gene matches: 5. In nucleotides, the CDR3 is TGTGCCAGCAGCTTAGGGGGGACAGGGCTATCACCCCTCCACTTT. This encodes CASSLGGTGLSPLHF.

The chain is built from TRBV24-1 and TRBJ1-2, with 9 nucleotides matching TRBD1. The ends lost 3 bases at V and 4 bases at J; junction bases unmatched: 5. Germline V gene data show CDR1 as KGHDR and CDR2 as SFDVKD. The CDR3 consists of 15 residues. Here the CDR3 DNA reads TGTGCCACCAGTGATCAAACAGGGGGCGCCTATGGCTACACCTTC. As protein: CATSDQTGGAYGYTF.

The genes are TRBV7-2 and TRBJ1-2, with D maybe TRBD1 (6 bases). Germline loops: CDR1 SGHTA, CDR2 FQGNSA. The length of the CDR3 is 14 residues. The V end lost 1 base, the J end lost 2 bases, and 8 bases lay between the germline ends. In nucleotides, the CDR3 is TGTGCCAGCAGCTTAGAGGGGGGGAACTATGGCTACACCTTC. Its translation is CASSLEGGNYGYTF.

The chain combines TRBV20-1 with TRBJ1-1; D perhaps matches TRBD1 (5 bases). Per the germline V gene, CDR1 is DFQATT and CDR2 is SNEGSKA (reference sequence). The CDR3 has 11 residues. V was pared by 4 bases and J by 8 bases, with 11 bases between. The CDR3 coding sequence is TGCAGTGCTATGGGACTAGAAGAAGCTTTCTTT. The encoded protein is CSAMGLEEAFF.

The rearrangement joins TRBV6-5 to TRBJ2-5, with TRBD1 matching over 7 bases. The trim removed 6 bases at V and 4 bases at J, leaving 8 bases unmatched. Germline lookup yields CDR1 MNHEY and CDR2 SVGAGI. The CDR3 is made up of 14 amino acids. The CDR3 protein is CASSLRDSGETQYF. In nucleotides, the CDR3 is TGTGCCAGCAGCCTCCGGGACAGCGGAGAGACCCAGTACTTC.